One sample yielded the 20 T cell receptor beta chains listed below, sequenced in a study of cytomegalovirus exposure and HLA in healthy donors. Primers included in the PCR were 60 Vbeta and 13 Jbeta primers. Using immunoSEQ multiplex PCR, the repertoire was profiled, and TCRdb retains in-frame clones only, with some absent. The table has 100,000 to 150,000 clones, around three quarters seen once; the top ten hold 6% to 8%. Material for sequencing was PBMCs. The receptors derive from a woman in her 40s in good health and CMV-seronegative.

This chain uses TRBV9 with TRBJ2-1, with D possibly matching TRBD1 (6 bases). Between the trimmed V and J ends, which lost 4 bases and 0 bases, there was a span of 14 bases. The CDR3 contains 16 residues. Germline CDR1 and CDR2: SGDLS and YYNGEE. In nucleotides, the CDR3 is TGTGCCAGCAGCCTCTTGGGGGCGAGCTCCTACAATGAGCAGTTCTTC. Amino acids: CASSLLGASSYNEQFF.

The CDR3 DNA follows: TGTGCCAGCAGACCTACACAGGAGCTCGACGAGCAGTACTTC. It yields the protein CASRPTQELDEQYF. The rearrangement links TRBV2 to TRBJ2-7; D is possibly TRBD1 (5 bases). Trimming removed 6 bases from V and 5 bases from J, with 17 bases in between. CDR3 length: 14 residues. Germline values: CDR1 SNHLY, CDR2 FYNNEI.

This sequence joins TRBV7-9 and TRBJ1-2; 9 bases are shared with TRBD1. CDR1 is SEHNR and CDR2 is FQNEAQ in the germline V gene (reference sequence). This CDR3 comprises 17 residues. V lost 2 bases to trimming and J lost 5 bases; unmatched junction nucleotides: 12. The CDR3 reads CASSLWAGQGFGYGYTF. DNA for the CDR3: TGTGCCAGCAGCTTATGGGCGGGACAGGGTTTCGGTTATGGCTACACCTTC.

This sequence joins TRBV4-1 and TRBJ2-3, with 10 bases aligning to TRBD2. V lost 4 bases and J lost 6; bases outside the gene matches: 10. Germline CDR1 and CDR2: MGHRA and YSYEKL. This CDR3 is 16 amino acids long. This chain's CDR3 is CASSRTSGVRLDTQYF. In DNA, the CDR3 is TGCGCCAGCAGCCGGACTAGCGGCGTCCGATTGGATACGCAGTATTTT.

The chain employs TRBV13 and TRBJ2-7; a weak D match, TRBD2 (5 bases). The length of the CDR3 is 14 residues. With 4 bases removed from V and 7 bases from J, the gap between germline ends came to 17 bases. The germline V gene has CDR1 PRHDT and CDR2 FYEKMQ (reference sequence). CDR3 loop: CASSSRTGGGEQYF. Here the CDR3 DNA reads TGTGCCAGCAGCTCGAGGACGGGCGGCGGGGAGCAGTACTTC.

V and J are TRBV7-6 and TRBJ1-1; D possibly corresponds to TRBD1 (6 bases). Germline V gives CDR1 SGHVS, CDR2 FNYEAQ. The CDR3 has 16 residues. With 5 bases removed from V and 5 bases from J, the gap between germline ends came to 21 bases. The CDR3 here is CASSPFSGEKRTEAFF. The DNA for the CDR3 is TGTGCCAGCAGCCCTTTCTCAGGGGAGAAAAGAACTGAAGCTTTCTTT.

This clone was picked up a small number of times. V and J are TRBV10-3 and TRBJ1-5; possible D gene TRBD1, 6 bases. V was clipped by 10 bases and J by 6 bases, with 16 bases between them. The length of the CDR3 is 13 residues. Germline loops: CDR1 ENHRY, CDR2 SYGVKD. This CDR3 reads CASRGEGGQPQHF. The DNA for the CDR3 is TGTGCCAGTCGGGGGGAGGGGGGTCAGCCCCAGCATTTT.

The chain uses TRBV6-5 and TRBJ2-7; TRBD2 matches at 7 bases. The V segment lost 4 bases and the J segment 6 bases; nucleotides outside the gene matches: 6. The CDR3 covers 13 residues. Germline CDR1 and CDR2: MNHEY and SVGAGI. The CDR3 DNA reads as TGTGCCAGCAGTTCTAGCGGAGGGTCCGAGCAGTACTTC. Amino acid sequence: CASSSSGGSEQYF.

The V and J genes are TRBV28 and TRBJ2-5, with D possibly TRBD1 on 5 matching bases. The length of the CDR3 is 13 residues. Per germline, CDR1 MDHEN and CDR2 SYDVKM. Trimming cost V 8 bases and J 1 base, with 11 bases left between them. CDR3 sequence reads: CASEGHAQETQYF. CDR3 nucleotides: TGTGCCAGCGAAGGACATGCCCAAGAGACCCAGTACTTC.

This clone has only a few counts. The chain couples TRBV7-9 to TRBJ1-6; D remains ambiguous. Germline CDR1 and CDR2: SEHNR and FQNEAQ (reference sequence). V shed 5 bases and J shed 18 bases, with 17 bases lying between them. This CDR3 spans 12 amino acids. The CDR3 is CASSTRGKFPHF. The CDR3 coding sequence is TGTGCCAGCAGCACGAGAGGGAAATTCCCCCACTTT.

This clone was counted only a few times. The chain couples TRBV5-4 to TRBJ2-1, with TRBD2 matching over 7 bases. Germline lookup yields CDR1 SGHNT and CDR2 YYREEE (reference sequence). This CDR3 comprises 13 residues. Trimming cost V 4 bases and J 8 bases; bases outside gene matches: 6. The CDR3 here is CASSARLAHEQFF. CDR3 coding DNA: TGTGCCAGCAGCGCTAGACTAGCCCATGAGCAGTTCTTC. Complete variable domain (other parts from reference TRBV5-4 and TRBJ2-1): ETGVTQSPTHLIKTRGQQVTLRCSSQSGHNTVSWYQQALGQGPQFIFQYYREEENGRGNFPPRFSGLQFPNYSSELNVNALELDDSALYLCASSARLAHEQFFGPGTRLTVL.

The rearrangement links TRBV5-5 to TRBJ2-7; possibly TRBD1 for D (6 bases). The CDR3 sequence is 13 residues long. Germline V lookup: CDR1 SGHKS, CDR2 YYEKEE (reference sequence). V was cut by 7 bases and J by 0 bases, with 11 bases left in between. The CDR3 sequence is CASGDRSSYEQYF. In DNA, the CDR3 is TGTGCCAGCGGCGACAGGAGCTCCTACGAGCAGTACTTC.

The rearrangement uses TRBV18 and TRBJ2-7; possible D gene TRBD2, 5 bases. Germline V gene lookup returns CDR1 KGHSH and CDR2 LQKENI. The CDR3 is 15 amino acids. Trimming removed 6 bases from V and 5 bases from J, with 20 bases in between. The CDR3 DNA reads TGTGCCAGCTCTGAGCTAGCCCAGACCGGCGACGAGCAGTACTTC. It yields the protein CASSELAQTGDEQYF.

The chain carries TRBV29-1 and TRBJ2-7; 10 bases line up with TRBD1. In germline, CDR1 is SQVTM, CDR2 ANQGSEA. This CDR3 is built from 14 residues. Trimming cost V 5 bases and J 6 bases; bases outside gene matches: 10. CDR3 amino acids: CSVQFVTGGPEQYF. The CDR3 region has the DNA TGCAGCGTTCAGTTCGTGACAGGGGGCCCCGAGCAGTACTTC.

This clone was observed a handful of times. The chain is built from TRBV2 and TRBJ2-3; 13 nucleotides match TRBD2. Trimming at V came to 6 bases and at J to 4 bases, leaving 4 bases not matched to a gene. CDR3 length: 15 amino acids. Germline V CDR1 and CDR2: SNHLY, FYNNEI. The CDR3: CASRTSGRTADTQYF. CDR3 nucleotides: TGTGCCAGCAGGACTAGCGGGAGGACGGCAGATACGCAGTATTTT.

The chain employs TRBV28 and TRBJ2-1, with 9 bases that match TRBD2. The CDR3 is 14 residues long. V was clipped by 6 bases and J by 2 bases; unmatched bases: 2. Germline assignment: CDR1 MDHEN and CDR2 SYDVKM. The CDR3 coding sequence is TGTGCCAGCAGCCGGACTAGCGCCTACAATGAGCAGTTCTTC. Its translation: CASSRTSAYNEQFF.

Regarding this clone: In the same sample, other DNA sequences code for this CDR3. This sequence joins TRBV28 and TRBJ1-5; 7 nucleotides line up with TRBD1. The CDR3 loop spans 14 amino acids. Germline assignment: CDR1 MDHEN and CDR2 SYDVKM. V was pared by 6 bases and J by 2 bases, with 4 bases of the junction left unmatched. The CDR3 DNA reads as TGTGCCAGCAGCTCCGGACAGGGCAATCAGCCCCAGCATTTT. Encoded protein: CASSSGQGNQPQHF.

The V and J genes are TRBV28 and TRBJ1-4; D gene ambiguous. Trimming removed 4 bases from V and 0 bases from J, with 9 bases in between. The CDR3 covers 15 residues. Germline CDR1 MDHEN, CDR2 SYDVKM. CDR3 DNA sequence: TGTGCCAGCAGTTCTTACAGTACAACTAATGAAAAACTGTTTTTT. Translation: CASSSYSTTNEKLFF.

The V and J genes are TRBV19 and TRBJ2-1, with D maybe TRBD2 (6 bases). The length of the CDR3 is 15 residues. V was clipped by 6 bases and J by 0 bases, with 12 bases between them. Germline CDR1 and CDR2: LNHDA and SQIVND (reference sequence). In DNA, the CDR3 is TGTGCCAGTAGGTGGGACGGGAGCTCCTACAATGAGCAGTTCTTC. It encodes CASRWDGSSYNEQFF.

The chain links TRBV27 to TRBJ1-1, with a possible D match to TRBD1 (5 bases). Germline V lookup: CDR1 MNHEY, CDR2 SMNVEV (reference sequence). Trimming stripped 3 bases from V and 0 bases from J, with 11 bases between. This CDR3 has 15 residues. The CDR3 sequence is CASSFYRTLNTEAFF. The CDR3 nucleotides read TGTGCCAGCAGTTTCTACAGGACGTTGAACACTGAAGCTTTCTTT.